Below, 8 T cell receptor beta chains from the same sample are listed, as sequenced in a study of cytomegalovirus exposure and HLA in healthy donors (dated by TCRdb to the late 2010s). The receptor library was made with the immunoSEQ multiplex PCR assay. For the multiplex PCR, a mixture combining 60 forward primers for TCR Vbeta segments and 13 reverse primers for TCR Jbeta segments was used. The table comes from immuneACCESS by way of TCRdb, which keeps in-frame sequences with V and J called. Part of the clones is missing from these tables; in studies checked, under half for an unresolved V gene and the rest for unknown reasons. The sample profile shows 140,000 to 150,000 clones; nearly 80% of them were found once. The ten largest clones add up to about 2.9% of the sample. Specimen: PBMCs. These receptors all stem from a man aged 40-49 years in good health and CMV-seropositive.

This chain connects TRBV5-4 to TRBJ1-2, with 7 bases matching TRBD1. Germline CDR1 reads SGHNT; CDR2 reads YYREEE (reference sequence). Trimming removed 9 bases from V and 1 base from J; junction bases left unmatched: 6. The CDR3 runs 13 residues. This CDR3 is CAISRDSNYGYTF. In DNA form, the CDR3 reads TGTGCCATCTCCCGGGACAGTAACTATGGCTACACCTTC. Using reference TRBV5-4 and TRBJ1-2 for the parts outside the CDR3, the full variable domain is ETGVTQSPTHLIKTRGQQVTLRCSSQSGHNTVSWYQQALGQGPQFIFQYYREEENGRGNFPPRFSGLQFPNYSSELNVNALELDDSALYLCAISRDSNYGYTFGSGTRLTVV.

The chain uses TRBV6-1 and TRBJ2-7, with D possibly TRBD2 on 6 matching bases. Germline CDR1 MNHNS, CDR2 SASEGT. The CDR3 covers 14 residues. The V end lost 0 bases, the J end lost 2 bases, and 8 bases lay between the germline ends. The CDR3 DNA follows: TGTGCCAGCAGTGAAGCGGCGGGGACCTACGAGCAGTACTTC. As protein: CASSEAAGTYEQYF.

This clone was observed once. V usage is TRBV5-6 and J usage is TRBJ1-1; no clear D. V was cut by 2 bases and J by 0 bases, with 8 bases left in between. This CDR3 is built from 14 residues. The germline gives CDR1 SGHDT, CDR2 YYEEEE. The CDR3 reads CASSFPPLNTEAFF. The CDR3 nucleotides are TGTGCCAGCAGCTTCCCTCCTTTGAACACTGAAGCTTTCTTT.

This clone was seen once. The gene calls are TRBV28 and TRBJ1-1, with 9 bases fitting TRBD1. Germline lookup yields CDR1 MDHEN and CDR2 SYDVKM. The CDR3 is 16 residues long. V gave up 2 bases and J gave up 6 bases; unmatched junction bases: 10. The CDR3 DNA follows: TGTGCCAGCAGTTTAGGGGACAGGGAAGCTGTAGCTGAAGCTTTCTTT. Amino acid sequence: CASSLGDREAVAEAFF.

The CDR3 reads CASSLGARGSTDTQYF. The DNA for the CDR3 is TGTGCCAGCAGCTTAGGGGCGCGGGGGAGCACAGATACGCAGTATTTT. This sequence joins TRBV7-2 and TRBJ2-3; TRBD2 agrees at 7 bases. CDR1 and CDR2 (germline): SGHTA, FQGNSA. The CDR3 contains 16 residues. Trimming removed 1 base from V and 0 bases from J; junction bases left unmatched: 4.

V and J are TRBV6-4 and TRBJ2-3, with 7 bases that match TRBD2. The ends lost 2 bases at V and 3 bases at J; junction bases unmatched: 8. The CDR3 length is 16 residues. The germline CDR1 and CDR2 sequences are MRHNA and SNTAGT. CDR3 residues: CASSDSVEGGTDTQYF. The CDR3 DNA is TGTGCCAGCAGTGACAGTGTTGAGGGAGGGACAGATACGCAGTATTTT.

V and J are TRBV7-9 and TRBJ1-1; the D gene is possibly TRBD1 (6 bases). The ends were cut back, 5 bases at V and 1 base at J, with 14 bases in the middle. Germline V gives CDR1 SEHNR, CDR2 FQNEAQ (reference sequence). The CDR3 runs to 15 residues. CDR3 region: CASSPWTDPNTEAFF. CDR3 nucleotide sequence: TGTGCCAGCAGCCCGTGGACAGATCCGAACACTGAAGCTTTCTTT.

The CDR3 here is CASTPGGSQPQHF. The DNA of the CDR3 is TGTGCCAGCACCCCAGGAGGGTCTCAGCCCCAGCATTTT. V is TRBV27 and J is TRBJ1-5; D gene unclear. Per germline, CDR1 MNHEY and CDR2 SMNVEV (reference sequence). V was cut by 7 bases and J by 6 bases, with 13 bases left in between. The CDR3 is 13 amino acids.